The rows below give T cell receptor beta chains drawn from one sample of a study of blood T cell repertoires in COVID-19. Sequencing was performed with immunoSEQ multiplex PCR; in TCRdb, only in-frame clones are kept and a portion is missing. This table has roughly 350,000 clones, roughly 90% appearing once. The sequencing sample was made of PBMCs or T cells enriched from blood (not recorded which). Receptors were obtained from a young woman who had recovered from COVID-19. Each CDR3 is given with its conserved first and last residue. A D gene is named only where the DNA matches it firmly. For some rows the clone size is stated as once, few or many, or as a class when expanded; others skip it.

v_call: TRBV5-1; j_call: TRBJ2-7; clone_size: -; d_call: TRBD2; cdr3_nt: TGCGCCAGCAGCTTGGATTCCGGGCTAGGGGGACTAGCGGTCTACGAGCAGTACTTC; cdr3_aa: CASSLDSGLGGLAVYEQYF
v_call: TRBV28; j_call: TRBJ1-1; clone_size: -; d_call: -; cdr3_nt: TGTGCCAGCAGTTTACAGGGTGGCACTGAAGCTTTCTTT; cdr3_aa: CASSLQGGTEAFF
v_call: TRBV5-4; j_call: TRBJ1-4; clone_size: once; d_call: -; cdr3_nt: TGTGCCAGCAGCTTAGGGGGAAATGAAAAACTGTTTTTT; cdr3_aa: CASSLGGNEKLFF
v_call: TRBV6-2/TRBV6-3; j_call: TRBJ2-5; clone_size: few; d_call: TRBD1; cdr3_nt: TGTGCCAGCAGTTACTCGAAAACAGGGGCAGAGACCCAGTACTTC; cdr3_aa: CASSYSKTGAETQYF
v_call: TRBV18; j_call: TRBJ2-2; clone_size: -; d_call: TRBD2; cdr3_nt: TGTGCCAGCTCACCACCCATAGCGGGAGGCCGGGAGCTGTTTTTT; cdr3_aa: CASSPPIAGGRELFF
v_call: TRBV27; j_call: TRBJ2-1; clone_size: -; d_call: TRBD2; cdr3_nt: TGTGCCAGCAGGGGGATAGCGGGAGGGTACAATGAGCAGTTCTTC; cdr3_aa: CASRGIAGGYNEQFF
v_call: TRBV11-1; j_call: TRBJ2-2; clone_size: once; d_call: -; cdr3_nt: TGTGCCAGCAGCTTAGGACTATCGGACACCGGGGAGCTGTTTTTT; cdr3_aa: CASSLGLSDTGELFF
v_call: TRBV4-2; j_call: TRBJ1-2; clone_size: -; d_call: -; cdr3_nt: TGTGCCAGCAGCCAAGATCCTGGCAGTTCTAACTATGGCTACACCTTC; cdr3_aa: CASSQDPGSSNYGYTF
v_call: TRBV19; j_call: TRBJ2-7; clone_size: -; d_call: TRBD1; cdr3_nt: TGTGCCAGTAGTCGTGACAGGGGCTACGAGCAGTACTTC; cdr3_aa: CASSRDRGYEQYF
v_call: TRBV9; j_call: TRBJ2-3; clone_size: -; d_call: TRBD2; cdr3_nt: TGTGCCAGCACCTTTCGCGGGAGGGCCGAAGATACGCAGTATTTT; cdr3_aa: CASTFRGRAEDTQYF
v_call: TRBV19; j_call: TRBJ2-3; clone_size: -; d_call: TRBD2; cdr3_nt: TGTGCCAGTGTCAGCGGGGGGGCTATGTCCTCTAGCACAGATACGCAGTATTTT; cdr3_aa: CASVSGGAMSSSTDTQYF
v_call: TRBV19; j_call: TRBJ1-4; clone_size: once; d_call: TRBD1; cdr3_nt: TGTGCCAGTAGTACCTTGCGACAGGGGGGAAGACCGAATGAAAAACTGTTTTTT; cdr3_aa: CASSTLRQGGRPNEKLFF
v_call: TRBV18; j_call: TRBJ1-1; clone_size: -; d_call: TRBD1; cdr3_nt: TGTGCCAGCTCACAAGGGACAGGGGTTTTTTCGGACACTGAAGCTTTCTTT; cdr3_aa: CASSQGTGVFSDTEAFF
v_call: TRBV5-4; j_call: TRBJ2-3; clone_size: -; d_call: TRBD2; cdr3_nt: TGTGCCAGCAGCTTACAGCGGGGAGCAGGACCAGATACGCAGTATTTT; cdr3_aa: CASSLQRGAGPDTQYF
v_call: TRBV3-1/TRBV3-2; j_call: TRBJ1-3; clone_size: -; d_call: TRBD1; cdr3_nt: TGTGCCAGCAGCCTCCGCCCGGGACAGGGGATTTCTGGAAACACCATATATTTT; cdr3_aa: CASSLRPGQGISGNTIYF
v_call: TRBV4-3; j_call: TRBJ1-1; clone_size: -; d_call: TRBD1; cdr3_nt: TGCGCCAGCAGCCAAGATCCCCGACAGGGGGCTGAAGCTTTCTTT; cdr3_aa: CASSQDPRQGAEAFF
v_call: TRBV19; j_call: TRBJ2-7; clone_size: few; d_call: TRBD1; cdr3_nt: TGTGCCAGTAGAGGGGGACAGTACTACGAGCAGTACTTC; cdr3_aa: CASRGGQYYEQYF
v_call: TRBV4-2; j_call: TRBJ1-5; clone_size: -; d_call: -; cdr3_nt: TGTGCCAGCAGCCAAGCCCCGACTTACAATCAGCCCCAGCATTTT; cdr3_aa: CASSQAPTYNQPQHF
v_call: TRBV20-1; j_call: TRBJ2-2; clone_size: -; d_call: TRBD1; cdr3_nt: TGCAGTGCTAGTCCGGGACAGATGACCGGGGAGCTGTTTTTT; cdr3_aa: CSASPGQMTGELFF
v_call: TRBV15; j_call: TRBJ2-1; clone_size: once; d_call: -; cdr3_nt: TGTGCCACCAGCAGAGATCGTGCGGTGGTCGGGGAGCAGTTCTTC; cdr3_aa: CATSRDRAVVGEQFF
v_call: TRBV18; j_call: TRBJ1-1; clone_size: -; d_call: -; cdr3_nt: TGTGCCACCACGGGCACAGGGAACACTGAAGCTTTCTTT; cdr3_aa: CATTGTGNTEAFF
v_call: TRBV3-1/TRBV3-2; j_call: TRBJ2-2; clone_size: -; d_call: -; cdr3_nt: TGTGCCAGCAGCCATTCATTCACCGGGGAGCTGTTTTTT; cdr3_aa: CASSHSFTGELFF
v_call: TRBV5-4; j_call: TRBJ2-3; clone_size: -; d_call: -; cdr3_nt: TGTGCCAGCGGGTACAGGGTGCCAGATACGCAGTATTTT; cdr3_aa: CASGYRVPDTQYF
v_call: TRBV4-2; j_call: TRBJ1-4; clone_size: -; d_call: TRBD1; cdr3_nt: TGTGCCAGCAGCCAAGATGAAGGACAGGGTAATGAAAAACTGTTTTTT; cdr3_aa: CASSQDEGQGNEKLFF
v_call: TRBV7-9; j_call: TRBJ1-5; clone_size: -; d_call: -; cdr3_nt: TGTGCCAGCAGCCTGAGATGTTATAGCAATCAGCCCCAGCATTTT; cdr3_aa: CASSLRCYSNQPQHF
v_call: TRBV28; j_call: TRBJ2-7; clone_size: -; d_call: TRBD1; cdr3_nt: TGTGCCAGCAGTTCCGGACAGGGACTGAACCACGAGCAGTACTTC; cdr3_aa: CASSSGQGLNHEQYF
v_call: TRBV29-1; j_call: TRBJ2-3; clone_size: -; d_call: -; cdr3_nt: TGCAGCGTTAGTGAGGGAGTGGCAGATACGCAGTATTTT; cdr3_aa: CSVSEGVADTQYF
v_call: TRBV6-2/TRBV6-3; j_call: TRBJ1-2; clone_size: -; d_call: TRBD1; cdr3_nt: TGTGCCAGCAGTTACCGGGACAGGTCCAGCTACACCTTC; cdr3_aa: CASSYRDRSSYTF
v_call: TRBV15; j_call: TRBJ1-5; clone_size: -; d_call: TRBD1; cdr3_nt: TGTGCCACCAGCCTTGGCGGGACAGTCAATCAGCCCCAGCATTTT; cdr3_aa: CATSLGGTVNQPQHF
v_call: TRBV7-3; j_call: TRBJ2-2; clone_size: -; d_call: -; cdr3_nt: TGTGCCAGTAAAGGGACTCTCAACACCGGGGAGCTGTTTTTT; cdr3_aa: CASKGTLNTGELFF
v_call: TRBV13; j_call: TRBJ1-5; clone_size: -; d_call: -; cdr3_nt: TGTGCCAGCAGCAGAGGACAAACTAATCAGCCCCAGCATTTT; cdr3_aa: CASSRGQTNQPQHF
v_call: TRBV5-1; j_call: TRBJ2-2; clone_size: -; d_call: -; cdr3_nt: TGCGCCAGCAAGGACTCCTTATCGCTTAACACCGGGGAGCTGTTTTTT; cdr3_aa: CASKDSLSLNTGELFF
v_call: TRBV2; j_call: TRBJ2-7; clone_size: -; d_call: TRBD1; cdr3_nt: TGTGCCAGCAGTGAACTCCGGGACAGGGCCGACGAGCAGTACTTC; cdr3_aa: CASSELRDRADEQYF
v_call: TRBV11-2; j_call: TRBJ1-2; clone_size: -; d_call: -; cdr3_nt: TGTGCCAGCACCGTAGACAGGTTAAACTATGGCTACACCTTC; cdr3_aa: CASTVDRLNYGYTF
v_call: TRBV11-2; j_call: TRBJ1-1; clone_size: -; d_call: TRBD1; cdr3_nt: TGTGCCAGCAGCTTGACAGGGGGCGTGAACACTGAAGCTTTCTTT; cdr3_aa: CASSLTGGVNTEAFF